This TCR beta chain stems from a study of blood T cell repertoires in COVID-19. About the research overall: Acute and convalescent COVID-19 specimens originated in the United States, Italy and Spain. PBMCs, B-cell-depleted T cells, or T cells provided the cDNA or gDNA that made up the material.

Cohort placement rested on clinical history that participants reported themselves. In the authors' workflow: How many nucleated cells were present was estimated from reference gene primer amplification. Profiled with immunoSEQ multiplex PCR; TCRdb holds only in-frame clones, not every one. V and J calls and clone size are copied from that table; D and trimming were computed from the DNA. The table lists approximately 210,000 clones, around four fifths of them singletons. Sequencing was carried out using PBMCs or T cells enriched from blood (not recorded which). The clonotype originates from a middle-aged man who had recovered from COVID-19.

CDR3 protein: CAISESGLAGVETQYF. In DNA form, the CDR3 reads TGTGCCATCAGTGAGTCCGGACTAGCGGGAGTAGAGACCCAGTACTTC. This sequence joins TRBV10-3 and TRBJ2-5, with 13 bases fitting TRBD2. This CDR3 has 16 amino acids. Per the germline V gene, CDR1 is ENHRY and CDR2 is SYGVKD. Losses at the gene ends were 0 bases for V and 4 bases for J; bases not matched to a gene: 2.